This T cell receptor (beta chain) was observed in a study of cytomegalovirus exposure and HLA in healthy donors. Samples came from healthy bone marrow donors. Primers for the PCR totalled 60 Vbeta and 13 Jbeta. Some clones are missing from TCRdb's copy, which holds only in-frame ones; the method was immunoSEQ multiplex PCR. The sample lists about 150,000 clones; 84% were seen once. General study findings and limits: Reports described diagnosis of cytomegalovirus status by the classifier as highly specific and sensitive. Previously analyzed data showed that most TCR beta V segments were productive at a frequency of about 90% or about 30%.

On this clone: What it binds is not known.

From germline, CDR1 is MGHRA and CDR2 YSYEKL. The CDR3 totals 15 residues. With V trimmed by 2 bases and J by 7 bases, 9 bases remained unmatched. The chain employs TRBV4-1 and TRBJ2-5; the match to TRBD1 covers 8 bases. The receptor comes from a man aged 45-65 years in good health and CMV-seropositive. The sequenced material came from PBMCs. The CDR3 reads CASSQLDRGEATQYF. The CDR3 DNA sequence: TGCGCCAGCAGCCAACTAGACAGGGGAGAGGCGACCCAGTACTTC.